Listed below are T cell receptor beta chains from one sample, sequenced in a study of CD8+ T cells in alopecia areata. Measured with immunoSEQ multiplex PCR; TCRdb has only the in-frame clones, and not every one. The sample contains 4,400 or so clones, approximately 89% of which appear only once. Sample: skin, taken at week 4, from a patient treated with tofacitinib. These receptors were collected from a human donor with alopecia areata. Both conserved end residues are part of each CDR3. Each record gives: V gene, clone size, CDR3 length, D gene, J gene, CDR3 DNA, CDR3 protein. A D gene is named only where the DNA matches it firmly. Clone sizes are given selectively: once, few, many, or a class where the clone is expanded.

V gene: TRBV7-2; clone size: -; CDR3 length: 13; D gene: -; J gene: TRBJ2-1; CDR3 DNA: TGTGCCAGCAGCTTAAGGCGAGGAAGTGAGCAGTTCTTC; CDR3 protein: CASSLRRGSEQFF
V gene: TRBV7-2; clone size: -; CDR3 length: 16; D gene: TRBD1; J gene: TRBJ1-2; CDR3 DNA: TGTGCCAGCAGCCCGTGGACAGGGGCAAATGGATATGGCTACACCTTC; CDR3 protein: CASSPWTGANGYGYTF
V gene: TRBV7-6; clone size: -; CDR3 length: 16; D gene: TRBD1; J gene: TRBJ1-6; CDR3 DNA: TGTGCCAGCAGTCTTACCCCAGGGGGCCTTAATTCACCCCTCCACTTT; CDR3 protein: CASSLTPGGLNSPLHF
V gene: TRBV10-3; clone size: -; CDR3 length: 12; D gene: TRBD1; J gene: TRBJ1-1; CDR3 DNA: TGTGCCATCAGTGAGGGACAGGACCAAGCTTTCTTT; CDR3 protein: CAISEGQDQAFF
V gene: TRBV27; clone size: -; CDR3 length: 15; D gene: TRBD2; J gene: TRBJ2-7; CDR3 DNA: TGTGCCAGCAGGCCGGGGGGGAGGAGCTCCTACGAGCAGTACTTC; CDR3 protein: CASRPGGRSSYEQYF
V gene: TRBV13; clone size: -; CDR3 length: 17; D gene: -; J gene: TRBJ1-3; CDR3 DNA: TGTGCCAGCAGCAATAGAGGCGGCCGCCGCTCTGGAAACACCATATATTTT; CDR3 protein: CASSNRGGRRSGNTIYF
V gene: TRBV2; clone size: -; CDR3 length: 17; D gene: TRBD1; J gene: TRBJ1-5; CDR3 DNA: TGTGCCAGCAGTCTGGACAGGCTGAGGGCTAGCAATCAGCCCCAGCATTTT; CDR3 protein: CASSLDRLRASNQPQHF
V gene: TRBV27; clone size: -; CDR3 length: 13; D gene: TRBD1; J gene: TRBJ1-1; CDR3 DNA: TGTGCCAGCAGTCCAGGGGGCGGGACTGAAGCTTTCTTT; CDR3 protein: CASSPGGGTEAFF
V gene: TRBV7-2; clone size: -; CDR3 length: 15; D gene: TRBD1; J gene: TRBJ1-6; CDR3 DNA: TGTGCCAGCAGCCTCACACAGGGGTTGGGTTCACCCCTCCACTTT; CDR3 protein: CASSLTQGLGSPLHF
V gene: TRBV29-1; clone size: -; CDR3 length: 18; D gene: -; J gene: TRBJ2-1; CDR3 DNA: TGCAGCGTTGACACCTCAGGTGTGGGACACCGATCCTACAATGAGCAGTTCTTC; CDR3 protein: CSVDTSGVGHRSYNEQFF
V gene: TRBV9; clone size: -; CDR3 length: 13; D gene: -; J gene: TRBJ2-3; CDR3 DNA: TGTGCCAGCAGCGTAATCGGGGGAAATACGCAGTATTTT; CDR3 protein: CASSVIGGNTQYF
V gene: TRBV19; clone size: -; CDR3 length: 17; D gene: TRBD1; J gene: TRBJ2-3; CDR3 DNA: TGTGCCAGTAGCGAACTCCGGGACAGGGAAGGCACAGATACGCAGTATTTT; CDR3 protein: CASSELRDREGTDTQYF
V gene: TRBV6-1; clone size: -; CDR3 length: 13; D gene: -; J gene: TRBJ1-5; CDR3 DNA: TGTGCCAGCAAGGGACCTTTCAATCAGCCCCAGCATTTT; CDR3 protein: CASKGPFNQPQHF
V gene: TRBV19; clone size: -; CDR3 length: 16; D gene: -; J gene: TRBJ1-2; CDR3 DNA: -; CDR3 protein: CASTPYILEGVSGYTF
V gene: TRBV29-1; clone size: -; CDR3 length: 13; D gene: -; J gene: TRBJ1-1; CDR3 DNA: TGCAGCGTTGCGGGGCAGCTGAACACTGAAGCTTTCTTT; CDR3 protein: CSVAGQLNTEAFF
V gene: TRBV5-1; clone size: once; CDR3 length: 14; D gene: TRBD1; J gene: TRBJ2-2; CDR3 DNA: TGCGCCAGCACTGGACAGGGGCATGCCGGGGAGCTGTTTTTT; CDR3 protein: CASTGQGHAGELFF
V gene: TRBV7-2; clone size: large; CDR3 length: 14; D gene: TRBD1; J gene: TRBJ1-6; CDR3 DNA: TGTGCCAGCAGCAGGGGACAGGCGAATTCACCCCTCCACTTT; CDR3 protein: CASSRGQANSPLHF